Listed below are T cell receptor beta chains from one sample, sequenced in a study of T cell responses to AZD1222 COVID-19 vaccine. The method was immunoSEQ multiplex PCR; TCRdb's version includes in-frame clones alone and lacks a portion of them. The sample lists some 84,000 clones, 70% to 90% occurring once. The material was peripheral blood, obtained 28 days after the second AZD1222 dose. All receptors derive from an adult who received the AZD1222 COVID-19 vaccine. CDR3s include the opening cysteine and the closing phenylalanine or tryptophan. The D gene is left open where the match is weak. Expanded clones are given a class, and other clones once, few, many or no size at all.

V: TRBV14; D: -; size: -; J: TRBJ2-7; CDR3: CASSQGQITYEQYF; DNA: TGTGCCAGCAGCCAAGGGCAGATTACCTACGAGCAGTACTTC
V: TRBV5-1; D: -; size: -; J: TRBJ1-2; CDR3: CASSQGTLYGYTF; DNA: TGCGCCAGCAGCCAAGGGACGTTATATGGCTACACCTTC
V: TRBV28; D: TRBD2; size: -; J: TRBJ2-7; CDR3: CASSPGGFYEQYF; DNA: TGTGCCAGCAGCCCGGGGGGGTTCTACGAGCAGTACTTC
V: TRBV19; D: -; size: -; J: TRBJ2-6; CDR3: CASSSASGANVLTF; DNA: TGTGCCAGTAGTTCAGCCTCTGGGGCCAACGTCCTGACTTTC
V: TRBV21-1; D: -; size: -; J: TRBJ2-1; CDR3: CASSKGERFSYNEQFF; DNA: TGTGCCAGCAGCAAAGGAGAAAGGTTCTCCTACAATGAGCAGTTCTTC
V: TRBV18; D: -; size: once; J: TRBJ1-2; CDR3: CASSPAGVNYGYTF; DNA: TGTGCCAGCTCACCGGCGGGAGTTAACTATGGCTACACCTTC
V: TRBV6-2/TRBV6-3; D: TRBD2; size: -; J: TRBJ2-3; CDR3: CASSYIGTSGGDGDTQYF; DNA: TGTGCCAGCAGTTACATCGGGACTAGCGGGGGGGATGGGGATACGCAGTATTTT
V: TRBV21-1; D: -; size: -; J: TRBJ2-7; CDR3: CASSKAVRDRGREQYF; DNA: TGTGCCAGCAGCAAAGCCGTACGGGACAGGGGACGCGAGCAGTACTTC
V: TRBV5-4; D: -; size: -; J: TRBJ1-6; CDR3: CASSPDSTYSPLHF; DNA: TGTGCCAGCAGCCCGGACAGCACGTATTCACCCCTCCACTTT
V: TRBV10-3; D: -; size: -; J: TRBJ2-7; CDR3: CAISGVGSEQYF; DNA: TGTGCCATCAGTGGGGTGGGATCGGAGCAGTACTTC
V: TRBV2; D: -; size: few; J: TRBJ2-4; CDR3: CASSDLNTGKNIQYF; DNA: TGTGCCAGCAGTGATTTAAATACAGGGAAAAACATTCAGTACTTC
V: TRBV7-2; D: -; size: -; J: TRBJ1-1; CDR3: CASSLRGQNTEAFF; DNA: TGTGCCAGCAGCTTGCGGGGCCAGAACACTGAAGCTTTCTTT
V: TRBV27; D: -; size: -; J: TRBJ1-5; CDR3: CASSLGLLQPQHF; DNA: TGTGCCAGCAGTTTAGGCCTACTTCAGCCCCAGCATTTT
V: TRBV12-3/TRBV12-4; D: -; size: -; J: TRBJ2-7; CDR3: CASSFDYEQYF; DNA: TGTGCCAGCAGTTTTGACTACGAGCAGTACTTC
V: TRBV2; D: -; size: -; J: TRBJ1-2; CDR3: CASGAFDRGYTF; DNA: TGTGCCAGCGGGGCATTTGACAGAGGCTACACCTTC
V: TRBV6-2/TRBV6-3; D: -; size: -; J: TRBJ1-1; CDR3: CASSANRPYRAFF; DNA: TGTGCCAGCAGTGCGAACAGGCCATATAGAGCTTTCTTT
V: TRBV6-1; D: -; size: -; J: TRBJ2-7; CDR3: CASSETSGPYEQYF; DNA: TGTGCCAGCAGTGAAACCTCCGGCCCCTACGAGCAGTACTTC
V: TRBV5-4; D: -; size: -; J: TRBJ2-7; CDR3: CASSLDGYEQYF; DNA: TGTGCCAGCAGCTTGGACGGTTACGAGCAGTACTTC
V: TRBV2; D: -; size: -; J: TRBJ1-2; CDR3: CASSPGHLRNGYTF; DNA: TGTGCCAGTTCCCCGGGACACCTAAGGAATGGCTACACCTTC
V: TRBV7-9; D: -; size: -; J: TRBJ2-7; CDR3: CASSSPWVYEQYF; DNA: TGTGCCAGCAGCTCCCCCTGGGTCTACGAGCAGTACTTC
V: TRBV15; D: TRBD1; size: -; J: TRBJ1-5; CDR3: CATSREGWDSEPQHF; DNA: TGTGCCACCAGCAGAGAGGGTTGGGACAGTGAGCCCCAGCATTTT
V: TRBV6-5; D: -; size: -; J: TRBJ2-7; CDR3: CASSYSGQGAYEQYF; DNA: TGTGCCAGCAGTTACTCGGGACAAGGGGCCTACGAGCAGTACTTC
V: TRBV7-3; D: -; size: -; J: TRBJ2-2; CDR3: CASSPDGVGHTGELFF; DNA: TGTGCCAGCAGCCCTGATGGGGTAGGCCACACCGGGGAGCTGTTTTTT
V: TRBV10-2; D: -; size: once; J: TRBJ2-6; CDR3: CASSGRSLGSGANVLTF; DNA: TGCGCCAGCAGTGGGAGGTCTCTAGGCTCTGGGGCCAACGTCCTGACTTTC
V: TRBV15; D: -; size: -; J: TRBJ1-1; CDR3: CATSREGEPEAFF; DNA: TGTGCCACCAGCAGGGAGGGAGAGCCTGAAGCTTTCTTT
V: TRBV5-1; D: -; size: -; J: TRBJ2-7; CDR3: CASSLNRELNEQYF; DNA: TGCGCCAGCAGCTTAAACAGGGAACTCAACGAGCAGTACTTC
V: TRBV6-5; D: -; size: once; J: TRBJ1-2; CDR3: CASSLRSAHRGYTF; DNA: TGTGCCAGCAGCTTACGATCCGCGCACAGGGGCTACACCTTC
V: TRBV6-2/TRBV6-3; D: -; size: -; J: TRBJ2-2; CDR3: CASSSHGGNTGELFF; DNA: TGTGCCAGCAGTTCTCACGGGGGGAACACCGGGGAGCTGTTTTTT
V: TRBV7-2; D: TRBD1; size: -; J: TRBJ1-2; CDR3: CASSSGLQGPPSGYTF; DNA: TGTGCCAGCAGCTCTGGCTTACAGGGGCCTCCTTCCGGCTACACCTTC
V: TRBV11-2; D: -; size: once; J: TRBJ2-1; CDR3: CASRQTSSLNEQFF; DNA: TGTGCCAGCAGACAAACAAGTTCTTTGAATGAGCAGTTCTTC
V: TRBV12-3/TRBV12-4; D: TRBD1; size: -; J: TRBJ1-5; CDR3: CASSSGQYQPQHF; DNA: TGTGCCAGCAGCTCGGGACAGTATCAGCCCCAGCATTTT
V: TRBV5-1; D: -; size: -; J: TRBJ1-4; CDR3: CASSRTDIATNEKLFF; DNA: TGCGCCAGCAGCAGGACAGATATAGCAACTAATGAAAAACTGTTTTTT
V: TRBV7-2; D: -; size: -; J: TRBJ1-6; CDR3: CASSLSRNSPLHF; DNA: TGTGCCAGCAGCTTATCGCGGAATTCACCCCTCCACTTT
V: TRBV7-3; D: -; size: -; J: TRBJ2-1; CDR3: CASSPQGTYNEQFF; DNA: TGTGCCAGCAGCCCCCAGGGAACCTACAATGAGCAGTTCTTC